Listed below are T cell receptor beta chains from one sample, sequenced in a study of T cells after yellow fever vaccination. MiXCR, run by TCRdb on the 5' RACE reads, gives a single entry per CDR3 protein. The data contain 230,000 or so distinct CDR3 sequences, approximately 3.6% of them seen just once; the ten biggest clones take up under 20%. The specimen was PBMCs, collected 15 days after the yellow fever booster vaccination. These receptors were collected from a man between 18 and 35 years old who received the YFV17D yellow fever vaccine. CDR3s include the opening cysteine and the closing phenylalanine or tryptophan. D genes are given only for firm matches. Clone size, where shown, is once, few, many, or a class for clones that have expanded.

>TRBV12-3/TRBV12-4|TRBJ1-2|TRBD1|.
TGTGCCAGCAGAGAATTACAGGGGGTAGGCGATGGCTACACCTTC
CASRELQGVGDGYTF
>TRBV25-1|TRBJ1-5|.|many
TGTGCCAGCAGTGAAGCCAATCAGCCCCAGCATTTT
CASSEANQPQHF
>TRBV12-3/TRBV12-4|TRBJ2-2|.|many
TGTGCCAGCAAGTCCAGAGTGGGCACCGGGGAGCTGTTTTTT
CASKSRVGTGELFF
>TRBV21-1|TRBJ1-2|.|many
TGTGCCAGCAGCAATAGGGGGCGCCCGGGGGGCTACACCTTC
CASSNRGRPGGYTF
>TRBV29-1|TRBJ2-3|TRBD2|many
TGCAGCGCCTTAGCGGGGGGCACAGATACGCAGTATTTT
CSALAGGTDTQYF
>TRBV20-1|TRBJ2-7|.|few
TGCAGTGCTAGTAACCTCTACGAGCAGTACTTC
CSASNLYEQYF
>TRBV7-3|TRBJ2-6|.|many
TGTGCCAGCAGCGAAGGACAGCTGGCTGGGGCCAACGTCCTGACTTTC
CASSEGQLAGANVLTF
>TRBV18|TRBJ2-1|TRBD1|few
TGTGCCAGCTCACGGGGGTCAGGGGGCCCCGATTCCTACAATGAGCAGTTCTTC
CASSRGSGGPDSYNEQFF
>TRBV4-1|TRBJ2-1|.|many
TGCGCCAGCAGCCAAGATAGGGGCGTGGATGAGCAGTTCTTC
CASSQDRGVDEQFF
>TRBV5-1|TRBJ2-5|TRBD1|many
TGCGCAACCACACCGGGACAGGGGGCAATTTGGGAGACCCAGTACTTC
CATTPGQGAIWETQYF